Shown below are 28 T cell receptor beta chains from a single sample sequenced in a study of T-cell memory formation after mild COVID-19. TCRdb passed the 5' RACE reads through MiXCR, listing each CDR3 protein once. The sample records about 560,000 distinct CDR3 sequences, around 16% being singletons. The specimen was PBMCs or a T cell subset sorted from them (not recorded which). The receptors were gathered from an adult woman who had mild COVID-19 (a few samples of this study predate the infection). Cell type and time point are not known.

This chain connects TRBV5-4 to TRBJ2-3; D uncertain. Trimming left V 1 base short and J 3 bases short, with 12 bases between. Germline V gives CDR1 SGHNT, CDR2 YYREEE (reference sequence). The CDR3 loop spans 15 amino acids. The CDR3 spells CASSLSTWATDTQYF. Written as DNA, the CDR3 is TGTGCCAGCAGCTTGAGTACGTGGGCGACAGATACGCAGTATTTT.

This clonotype was detected a few times. The V gene is TRBV5-1, the J gene TRBJ1-2; 8 nucleotides line up with TRBD1. From germline, CDR1 is SGHRS and CDR2 YFSETQ. J was trimmed by 5 bases and V by 0 bases; bases with no gene match: 6. The CDR3 totals 15 residues. The CDR3 loop is CASSLDIGQGYGYTF. The CDR3 DNA reads as TGCGCCAGCAGCTTGGACATAGGACAGGGATATGGCTACACCTTC.

V is TRBV7-2 and J is TRBJ2-7; D could derive from TRBD1 or TRBD2 (5 bases each). Trimming cost V 3 bases and J 9 bases, with 15 bases left between them. CDR1 is SGHTA and CDR2 is FQGNSA in the germline V gene. This CDR3 region has 13 residues. CDR3 nucleotide sequence: TGTGCCAGCAGCTTTTGGGGCAGGGAGAGGCAGTACTTC. Translated: CASSFWGRERQYF.

This clonotype was counted only a few times. V usage is TRBV4-3 and J usage is TRBJ2-5; D unclear. Trimming shortened V by 1 base and J by 6 bases, and 9 bases separated the two germline ends. Germline V gene lookup returns CDR1 LGHNA and CDR2 YSLEER. CDR3 length: 13 amino acids. In DNA form, the CDR3 reads TGCGCCAGCAGCCAAGCCGGGCGGCAGACCCAGTACTTC. It specifies CASSQAGRQTQYF.

The chain is built from TRBV6-2 or TRBV6-3 and TRBJ2-3, with 9 bases lining up with TRBD1. Germline loops: CDR1 MNHEY, CDR2 SVGEGT. V trimming: 5 bases; J trimming: 6 bases; junction bases outside the gene matches: 9. The CDR3 is 15 residues long. The CDR3 region is CASSQHRDRADTQYF. DNA of the CDR3: TGTGCCAGCAGTCAACACCGGGACAGGGCTGATACGCAGTATTTT.

J is TRBJ1-1 and V is TRBV27; possible D gene TRBD1, 5 bases. From germline, CDR1 is MNHEY and CDR2 SMNVEV (reference sequence). The germline V and J ends were trimmed by 8 bases and 5 bases, with 9 bases remaining between them. The CDR3 loop spans 11 amino acids. CDR3 DNA sequence: TGTGCCAGCGGGGCTAGGACTGAAGCTTTCTTT. Amino acid sequence: CASGARTEAFF.

This clonotype occurred a few times. The V and J genes are TRBV5-1 and TRBJ1-5; tentative D call: TRBD1 (5 bases). The CDR3 consists of 15 residues. Germline V gives CDR1 SGHRS, CDR2 YFSETQ. The V gene lost 1 base and the J gene lost 7 bases, with 15 bases spanning the gap. CDR3 amino acids: CASSLRGGEGQPQHF. The CDR3 nucleotides are TGCGCCAGCAGCTTGAGGGGCGGAGAAGGACAGCCCCAGCATTTT.

This clonotype is a singleton in its sample. The rearrangement uses TRBV5-1 and TRBJ2-5, with 12 bases matching TRBD1. The CDR3 totals 16 residues. Germline V lookup: CDR1 SGHRS, CDR2 YFSETQ. J gave up 2 bases and V 3 bases, and 5 bases lay outside the gene matches. The CDR3 region has the DNA TGCGCCAGCAGCTCTGGGACAGGGGGCCATCAAGAGACCCAGTACTTC. Residues: CASSSGTGGHQETQYF.

This sequence joins TRBV28 and TRBJ2-5; 7 bases fit TRBD1. This CDR3 comprises 15 residues. Germline lookup yields CDR1 MDHEN and CDR2 SYDVKM. J was trimmed by 4 bases and V by 3 bases; bases with no gene match: 8. The CDR3 DNA reads as TGTGCCAGCAGTTTGAGGAGCTCAGGGGGAGAGACCCAGTACTTC. Protein sequence: CASSLRSSGGETQYF. Full variable domain (outside the CDR3, taken from reference TRBV28 and TRBJ2-5): DVKVTQSSRYLVKRTGEKVFLECVQDMDHENMFWYRQDPGLGLRLIYFSYDVKMKEKGDIPEGYSVSREKKERFSLILESASTNQTSMYLCASSLRSSGGETQYFGPGTRLLVL.

The CDR3 sequence is CATSRPSTDTQYF. The CDR3 nucleotides are TGTGCCACCAGTAGGCCGAGCACAGATACGCAGTATTTT. The rearrangement links TRBV24-1 to TRBJ2-3; D not certain. V was pared by 6 bases and J by 0 bases, with 6 bases between. Germline V gene data show CDR1 as KGHDR and CDR2 as SFDVKD. The CDR3 is made up of 13 amino acids.

This clonotype has a handful of counts. The J gene is TRBJ2-7, the V gene TRBV4-2; D call uncertain. Germline V gene sequence: CDR1 LGHNA, CDR2 YNFKEQ. The CDR3 sequence is 13 residues long. V was trimmed by 4 bases and J by 3 bases, leaving 10 bases between them. The CDR3 protein is CASSREELYEQYF. CDR3 DNA: TGTGCCAGCAGCCGCGAGGAACTCTACGAGCAGTACTTC.

This sequence joins TRBV11-3 and TRBJ2-6; D gene uncertain. The germline V gene has CDR1 SGHNT and CDR2 YENEEA. Trimming pared 0 bases from V and 4 bases from J, leaving 7 bases between. The length of the CDR3 is 15 residues. CDR3 sequence: CASSLDLTGANVLTF. CDR3 in DNA: TGTGCCAGCAGCTTAGATTTAACCGGGGCCAACGTCCTGACTTTC.

This clonotype was observed many times. The V gene is TRBV20-1, the J gene TRBJ1-6, with TRBD1 as a possible D gene (5 bases). CDR1 and CDR2 from the germline V gene are DFQATT and SNEGSKA (reference sequence). Trimming shortened V by 6 bases and J by 7 bases, and 13 bases separated the two germline ends. The CDR3 has 13 residues. CDR3 bases: TGCAGTGCAACAACAGGAGGAAATTCACCCCTCCACTTT. Protein: CSATTGGNSPLHF.

This clonotype was seen a few times. The chain couples TRBV7-3 to TRBJ2-1; the D gene is possibly TRBD1 (5 bases). Per the germline V gene, CDR1 is SGHTA and CDR2 is FQGTGA. The CDR3 runs to 15 residues. Trimming cost V 2 bases and J 2 bases, with 10 bases left between them. The CDR3 region is CASSLEGATYNEQFF. CDR3 nucleotides: TGTGCCAGCAGCTTAGAAGGGGCAACCTACAATGAGCAGTTCTTC. The complete variable domain, with remaining parts taken from reference TRBV7-3 and TRBJ2-1, reads GAGVSQTPSNKVTEKGKYVELRCDPISGHTALYWYRQSLGQGPEFLIYFQGTGAADDSGLPNDRFFAVRPEGSVSTLKIQRTERGDSAVYLCASSLEGATYNEQFFGPGTRLTVL.

This clonotype was seen ten or more times. The V gene is TRBV5-1, the J gene TRBJ2-7; 12 bases align to TRBD2. Looked up from germline, CDR1 is SGHRS and CDR2 is YFSETQ. The V segment lost 0 bases and the J segment 0 bases; nucleotides outside the gene matches: 13. The CDR3 consists of 20 residues. Here the CDR3 DNA reads TGCGCCAGCAGCTTGGAGCTAGCGGGAGGGCCTTTCCCTTACTCCTACGAGCAGTACTTC. Translating it yields CASSLELAGGPFPYSYEQYF.

The CDR3 nucleotides are TGTGCCAGCATTGACGGAGGATACAATGAGCAGTTCTTC. Translated: CASIDGGYNEQFF. The V and J genes are TRBV12-3 or TRBV12-4 and TRBJ2-1; D is perhaps TRBD2 (5 bases). This CDR3 has 13 residues. Trimming took 7 bases from V and 4 from J, leaving 11 bases between them.

The chain joins TRBV29-1 to TRBJ2-1, with TRBD2 identical over 11 bases. CDR3 size: 14 residues. V was clipped by 5 bases and J by 6 bases; unmatched bases: 6. Germline CDR1 and CDR2: SQVTM and ANQGSEA. CDR3 loop: CSVNLAGGPNEQFF. In DNA, the CDR3 is TGCAGCGTTAATCTAGCGGGGGGACCCAATGAGCAGTTCTTC.

In this sample, this clonotype turned up a few times. This rearrangement joins TRBV7-9 to TRBJ2-7, with D perhaps matching TRBD1 or TRBD2 (5 bases each). V was shortened by 5 bases and J by 1 base, with 12 bases between the two germline ends. Germline V gene sequence: CDR1 SEHNR, CDR2 FQNEAQ (reference sequence). This CDR3 spans 14 amino acids. The CDR3 DNA is TGTGCCAGCAGCCTCCGGGACGTGTCCTACGAGCAGTACTTC. Translating it yields CASSLRDVSYEQYF.

V is TRBV11-3 and J is TRBJ2-7; D is ambiguous. Germline CDR1 reads SGHNT; CDR2 reads YENEEA. The CDR3 contains 11 residues. The V gene lost 6 bases and the J gene lost 5 bases, with 8 bases spanning the gap. CDR3 coding DNA: TGTGCCAGCAGTTATACCCACGAGCAGTACTTC. Encoded protein: CASSYTHEQYF.

Note on this clonotype: A clone one base away is much larger, so this may be a read error. The chain uses TRBV12-3 or TRBV12-4 and TRBJ2-3; 7 nucleotides match TRBD2. Trimming at V came to 5 bases and at J to 2 bases, leaving 10 bases not matched to a gene. The CDR3 consists of 16 residues. CDR3 protein: CASSLQIAGNTDTQYF. For the CDR3, the DNA is TGTGCCAGCAGTCTCCAAATAGCGGGTAACACAGATACGCAGTATTTT.

V and J are TRBV5-1 and TRBJ1-1; 9 bases are a match to TRBD1. After removal of 4 bases from V and 4 bases from J, the junction contained 11 bases not matched to a gene. Looked up from germline, CDR1 is SGHRS and CDR2 is YFSETQ. The CDR3 totals 16 residues. The CDR3 spells CASSRDREMIGTEAFF. CDR3 bases: TGCGCCAGCAGCCGGGACAGGGAGATGATAGGCACTGAAGCTTTCTTT.

This clonotype appeared a few times. This rearrangement joins TRBV27 to TRBJ2-3; possibly TRBD2 for D (6 bases). V was trimmed by 0 bases and J by 1 base, leaving 11 bases between them. The CDR3 length is 16 residues. Germline-derived CDR1 and CDR2 are MNHEY and SMNVEV (reference sequence). CDR3 coding DNA: TGTGCCAGCAGTTTATCTAGCGGTTTACGCACAGATACGCAGTATTTT. Residues: CASSLSSGLRTDTQYF.

This clonotype has a handful of counts. V usage is TRBV7-9 and J usage is TRBJ2-3; TRBD1 aligns across 9 bases. Germline V gene sequence: CDR1 SEHNR, CDR2 FQNEAQ (reference sequence). The junction had 5 bases not matched to a gene; V was cut back by 4 bases and J by 0 bases. CDR3 length equals 16 residues. CDR3 sequence reads: CASSSQGASSTDTQYF. CDR3 in DNA: TGTGCCAGCAGCTCACAGGGGGCCTCCAGCACAGATACGCAGTATTTT.

This clonotype was picked up a small number of times. This CDR3 reads CASSTGPGGTIYF. The CDR3 nucleotides read TGTGCCAGCAGCACGGGACCAGGCGGCACCATATATTTT. V and J are TRBV7-2 and TRBJ1-3, with a possible D match to TRBD1 (5 bases). V shed 5 bases and J shed 9 bases, with 14 bases lying between them. The CDR3 loop spans 13 amino acids. Germline values: CDR1 SGHTA, CDR2 FQGNSA.

This rearrangement joins TRBV5-4 to TRBJ2-5; 7 bases line up with TRBD2. This CDR3 contains 14 residues. In germline, CDR1 is SGHNT, CDR2 YYREEE (reference sequence). V was pared by 0 bases and J by 5 bases, with 4 bases of the junction left unmatched. The CDR3 coding sequence is TGTGCCAGCAGCTTGGAGCGGGAACCGGAGACCCAGTACTTC. Amino acids: CASSLEREPETQYF.

This clonotype was observed many times. This chain links TRBV11-2 with TRBJ2-1; D might be TRBD2 (6 bases). The CDR3 totals 12 residues. V was clipped by 0 bases and J by 9 bases, with 6 bases between them. Germline CDR1 reads SGHAT; CDR2 reads FQNNGV. CDR3 nucleotides: TGTGCCAGCAGCTTAGAGGGGGGTGAGCAGTTCTTC. Translation gives CASSLEGGEQFF.

In this sample, this clonotype turned up a few times. The chain employs TRBV7-9 and TRBJ2-1, with TRBD2 identical over 15 bases. Losses at the gene ends were 1 base for V and 3 bases for J; bases not matched to a gene: 7. The CDR3 is made up of 19 amino acids. Germline V lookup: CDR1 SEHNR, CDR2 FQNEAQ (reference sequence). CDR3 sequence: CASSLGTSGRAPGYNEQFF. The CDR3 bases are TGTGCCAGCAGCTTAGGGACTAGCGGGAGGGCCCCCGGCTACAATGAGCAGTTCTTC.

This rearrangement joins TRBV7-3 to TRBJ2-3; D unresolved. CDR1 is SGHTA and CDR2 is FQGTGA in the germline V gene. V lost 4 bases and J 0 bases, leaving 11 bases between the germline ends. The CDR3 consists of 15 residues. CDR3 loop: CASSYRLGSTDTQYF. The CDR3 DNA is TGTGCCAGCAGCTACCGGTTGGGGAGCACAGATACGCAGTATTTT.